These 16 T cell receptor beta chains share one sample of origin, sequenced in a study of blood T cell repertoires in COVID-19. Produced via immunoSEQ multiplex PCR; TCRdb's table is partial and in-frame only. The sample lists more than 300,000 clones, around 83% occurring once. Sequenced input: PBMCs or T cells enriched from blood (not recorded which). The receptors here all came from a woman aged 45-65 years who had recovered from COVID-19.

The chain has TRBV7-8 and TRBJ2-2, with a weak D call TRBD2 (8 bases). The CDR3 consists of 16 residues. V was pared by 4 bases and J by 5 bases, with 17 bases between. Germline V lookup: CDR1 SGHVS, CDR2 FQNEAQ. The CDR3 loop reads CASSSSGGGGTGELFF. The CDR3 bases are TGTGCCAGCAGCTCCTCGGGAGGGGGCGGAACCGGGGAGCTGTTTTTT.

The chain has TRBV20-1 and TRBJ2-7; D remains unclear. Between the trimmed V and J ends, which lost 5 bases and 3 bases, there was a span of 5 bases. The CDR3 length is 10 residues. Germline V gene data show CDR1 as DFQATT and CDR2 as SNEGSKA (reference sequence). CDR3 amino acids: CSARLYEQYF. CDR3 DNA: TGCAGTGCTCGACTCTACGAGCAGTACTTC.

This chain links TRBV28 with TRBJ1-3; 7 nucleotides match TRBD1. The ends lost 5 bases at V and 0 bases at J; junction bases unmatched: 19. CDR3 length: 20 amino acids. Germline V CDR1 and CDR2: MDHEN, SYDVKM. CDR3 in amino acids: CASSPMFGVQGLGSGNTIYF. The CDR3 nucleotides read TGTGCCAGCAGTCCCATGTTCGGCGTACAGGGGCTAGGCTCTGGAAACACCATATATTTT.

The chain couples TRBV18 to TRBJ2-7; 8 bases map to TRBD1. Germline CDR1 KGHSH, CDR2 LQKENI. This CDR3 comprises 14 residues. Trimming cost V 3 bases and J 9 bases; bases outside gene matches: 10. In DNA form, the CDR3 reads TGTGCCAGCTCACCTGCCCTACAGGGGGTCGGGCAGTACTTC. Amino acid sequence: CASSPALQGVGQYF.

V gene TRBV5-1 combines with J gene TRBJ2-5; TRBD2 agrees at 16 bases. J gave up 4 bases and V 5 bases, and 11 bases lay outside the gene matches. The germline V gene has CDR1 SGHRS and CDR2 YFSETQ. The CDR3 has 18 residues. The CDR3 here is CASSKQPGLAGGRETQYF. The CDR3 nucleotides read TGCGCCAGCAGTAAACAGCCGGGACTAGCGGGGGGGAGAGAGACCCAGTACTTC.

The chain combines TRBV14 with TRBJ1-4; TRBD1 is a possible D gene (6 bases). The V and J ends lost 1 base and 11 bases respectively, with 14 bases between them. Germline CDR1 is SGHDN and CDR2 is FVKESK. The CDR3 extends over 14 amino acids. The CDR3 region is CASSQVSMQGKLFF. The DNA for the CDR3 is TGTGCCAGCAGCCAAGTCTCAATGCAGGGGAAACTGTTTTTT.

In this sample, this clone turned up once. This chain links TRBV25-1 with TRBJ1-1; maybe TRBD1 (6 bases). Trimming took off 0 bases at V and 0 bases at J, with 8 bases between the two ends. CDR1 is MGHDK and CDR2 is SYGVNS in the germline V gene. The CDR3 contains 15 residues. The CDR3 region is CASSEYGQMNTEAFF. The CDR3, as DNA: TGTGCCAGCAGTGAATATGGACAGATGAACACTGAAGCTTTCTTT.

This rearrangement joins TRBV12-3 or TRBV12-4 to TRBJ1-2; TRBD1 matches 7 bases. With 3 bases clipped from V and 9 bases from J, the junction kept 7 bases outside the gene matches. The CDR3 has 13 amino acids. CDR3 in DNA: TGTGCCAGCAGTTTCGCCGACAGGGATCGCTACACCTTC. It specifies CASSFADRDRYTF.

V and J are TRBV4-3 and TRBJ1-4; 10 bases line up with TRBD1. The CDR3 spans 17 residues. The germline gives CDR1 LGHNA, CDR2 YSLEER. The trim removed 0 bases at V and 5 bases at J, leaving 6 bases unmatched. The CDR3, as DNA: TGCGCCAGCAGCCAAGAGTGGATGGGACAGGGGAATGAAAAACTGTTTTTT. Protein product: CASSQEWMGQGNEKLFF.

CDR3 region: CASSIAGRRNTGELFF. DNA of the CDR3: TGTGCCAGTAGTATAGCCGGGAGAAGGAACACCGGGGAGCTGTTTTTT. The V gene is TRBV19, the J gene TRBJ2-2, with D perhaps matching TRBD2 (6 bases). The CDR3 totals 16 residues. Germline CDR1 LNHDA, CDR2 SQIVND (reference sequence). Trimming removed 1 base at V and 1 base at J, with 10 bases between.

As DNA, the CDR3 is TGTGCCAGCAGTGGGGTCTCGGGAACACAACTGGGCGAGCAGTACTTC. Translating it yields CASSGVSGTQLGEQYF. The V call is TRBV6-1, the J call TRBJ2-7, with D possibly matching TRBD2 (5 bases). V was shortened by 4 bases and J by 6 bases, with 22 bases between the two germline ends. The length of the CDR3 is 16 residues. Germline V gene data show CDR1 as MNHNS and CDR2 as SASEGT.

This chain links TRBV24-1 with TRBJ1-1, with 10 bases aligning to TRBD1. The CDR3 is 13 residues long. Germline-derived CDR1 and CDR2 are KGHDR and SFDVKD. V shed 4 bases and J 5 bases; nucleotides not matched to a gene: 0. CDR3 coding DNA: TGTGCCACCAGTGAGGGACAGGGGACTGAAGCTTTCTTT. It encodes CATSEGQGTEAFF.

This chain links TRBV30 with TRBJ2-1; D perhaps matches TRBD2 (6 bases). Germline loops: CDR1 GTSNPN, CDR2 SVGIG (reference sequence). V was cut by 2 bases and J by 8 bases, with 16 bases left in between. The CDR3 runs 14 residues. CDR3 coding DNA: TGTGCCTGGAGTAGTGGGCGCGGGAACCATGAGCAGTTCTTC. It translates to CAWSSGRGNHEQFF.

The rearrangement uses TRBV7-8 and TRBJ2-3, with TRBD1 identical over 7 bases. CDR1 and CDR2 from the germline V gene are SGHVS and FQNEAQ. The CDR3 contains 13 residues. J gave up 3 bases and V 5 bases, and 2 bases lay outside the gene matches. The CDR3 loop is CASSDRVTDTQYF. The CDR3 bases are TGTGCCAGCAGCGACAGGGTTACAGATACGCAGTATTTT.

In its sample, this clone was seen once. V usage is TRBV11-1 and J usage is TRBJ1-1, with D perhaps TRBD1 (6 bases). This CDR3 contains 15 residues. The germline V gene has CDR1 SGHAT and CDR2 FQDESV (reference sequence). Trimming took off 6 bases at V and 4 bases at J, with 18 bases between the two ends. This CDR3 is CASSLNQGLITEAFF. CDR3 nucleotide sequence: TGTGCCAGCAGTTTGAATCAGGGGTTGATCACTGAAGCTTTCTTT.

This sequence joins TRBV19 and TRBJ1-3; a weak D match, TRBD1 (6 bases). The CDR3 sequence is 13 residues long. V dropped 4 bases and J dropped 5 bases, with 9 bases sitting between them. Germline loops: CDR1 LNHDA, CDR2 SQIVND (reference sequence). CDR3 nucleotides: TGTGCCAGTAGTACAGGGGCGAGAAACACCATATATTTT. Residues: CASSTGARNTIYF.